Sequencing of this T cell receptor beta chain was carried out in a study of blood T cell repertoires in COVID-19. Here immunoSEQ multiplex PCR was the method, and the copy in TCRdb shows in-frame clones only, minus some. The sample lists more than 85,000 clones, roughly 87% occurring once. CDR1 and CDR2 from the germline V gene are SQVTM and ANQGSEA. This CDR3 has 12 residues. The V gene lost 7 bases and the J gene lost 2 bases, with 9 bases spanning the gap. What was sequenced was peripheral blood. The genes are TRBV29-1 and TRBJ1-3; D gene uncertain. The clonotype comes from a man aged 80 or over with acute or convalescent COVID-19. CDR3 DNA: TGCAGCGGAAGAGGGCCTGGAAACACCATATATTTT. Translation gives CSGRGPGNTIYF.